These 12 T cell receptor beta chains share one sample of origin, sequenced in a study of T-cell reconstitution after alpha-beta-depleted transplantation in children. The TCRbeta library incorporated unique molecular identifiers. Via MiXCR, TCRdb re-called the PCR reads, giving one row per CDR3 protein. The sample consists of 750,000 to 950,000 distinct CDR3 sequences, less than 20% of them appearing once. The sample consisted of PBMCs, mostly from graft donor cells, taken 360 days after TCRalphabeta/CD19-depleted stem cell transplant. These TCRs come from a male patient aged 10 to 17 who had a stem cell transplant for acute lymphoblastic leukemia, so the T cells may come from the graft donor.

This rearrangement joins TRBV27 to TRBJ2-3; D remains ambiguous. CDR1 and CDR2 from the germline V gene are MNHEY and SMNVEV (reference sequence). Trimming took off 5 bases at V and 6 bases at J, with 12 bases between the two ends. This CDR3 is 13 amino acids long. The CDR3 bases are TGTGCCAGCAGTAACAGCCCCCTGGATACGCAGTATTTT. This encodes CASSNSPLDTQYF.

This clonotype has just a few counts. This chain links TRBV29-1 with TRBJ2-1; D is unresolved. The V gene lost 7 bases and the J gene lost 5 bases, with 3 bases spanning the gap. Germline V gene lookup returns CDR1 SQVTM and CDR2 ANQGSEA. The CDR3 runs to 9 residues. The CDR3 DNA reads TGCAGCGCGGACAATGAGCAGTTCTTC. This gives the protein CSADNEQFF.

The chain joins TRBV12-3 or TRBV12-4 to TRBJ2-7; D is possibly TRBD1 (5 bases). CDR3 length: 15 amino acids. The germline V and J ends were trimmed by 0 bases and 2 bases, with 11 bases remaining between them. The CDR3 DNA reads TGTGCCAGCAGTTTAGCGAGGTACAGGACCTACGAGCAGTACTTC. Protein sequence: CASSLARYRTYEQYF.

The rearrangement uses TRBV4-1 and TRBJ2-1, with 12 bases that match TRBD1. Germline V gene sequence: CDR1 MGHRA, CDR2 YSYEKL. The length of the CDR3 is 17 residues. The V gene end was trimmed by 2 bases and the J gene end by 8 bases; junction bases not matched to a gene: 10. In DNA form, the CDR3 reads TGCGCCAGCAGCCAAAACACCGGGACAGGGGGCGTGGATGAGCAGTTCTTC. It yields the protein CASSQNTGTGGVDEQFF.

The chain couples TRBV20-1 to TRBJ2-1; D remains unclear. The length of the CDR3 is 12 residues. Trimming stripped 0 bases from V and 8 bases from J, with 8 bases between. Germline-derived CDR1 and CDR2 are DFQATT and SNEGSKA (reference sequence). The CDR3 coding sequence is TGCAGTGCTAGAGATACCAGTCATGAGCAGTTCTTC. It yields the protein CSARDTSHEQFF.

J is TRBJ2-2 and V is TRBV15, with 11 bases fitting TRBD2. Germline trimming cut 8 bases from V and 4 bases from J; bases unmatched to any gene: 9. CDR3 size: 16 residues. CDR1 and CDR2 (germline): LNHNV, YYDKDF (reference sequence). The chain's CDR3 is CATGSGRALGTGELFF. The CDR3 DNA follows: TGTGCCACCGGTAGCGGGAGGGCCCTGGGCACCGGGGAGCTGTTTTTT.

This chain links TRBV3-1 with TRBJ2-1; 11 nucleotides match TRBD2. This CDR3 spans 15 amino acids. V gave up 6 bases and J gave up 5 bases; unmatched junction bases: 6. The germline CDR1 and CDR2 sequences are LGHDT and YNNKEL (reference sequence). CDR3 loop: CASRPLAGADNEQFF. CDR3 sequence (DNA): TGTGCCAGCAGGCCACTAGCGGGAGCCGACAATGAGCAGTTCTTC.

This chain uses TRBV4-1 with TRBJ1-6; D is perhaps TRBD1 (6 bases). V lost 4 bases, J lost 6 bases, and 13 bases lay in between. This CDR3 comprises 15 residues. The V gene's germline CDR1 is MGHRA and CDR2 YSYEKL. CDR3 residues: CASSRPGQSNSPLHF. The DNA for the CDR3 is TGCGCCAGCAGCCGCCCCGGACAGAGTAATTCACCCCTCCACTTT.

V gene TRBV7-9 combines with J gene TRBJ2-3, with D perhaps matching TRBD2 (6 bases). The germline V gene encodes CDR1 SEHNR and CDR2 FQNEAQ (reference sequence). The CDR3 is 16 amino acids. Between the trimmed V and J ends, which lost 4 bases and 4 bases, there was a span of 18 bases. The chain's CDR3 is CASSSDGEAGPDTQYF. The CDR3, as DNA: TGTGCCAGCAGCTCAGACGGGGAGGCGGGCCCAGATACGCAGTATTTT.

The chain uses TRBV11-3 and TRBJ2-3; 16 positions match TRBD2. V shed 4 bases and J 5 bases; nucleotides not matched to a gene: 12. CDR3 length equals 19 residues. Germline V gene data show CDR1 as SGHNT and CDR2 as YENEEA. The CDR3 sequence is CASSSGLAGGHGTGDTQYF. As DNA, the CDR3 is TGTGCCAGCAGCTCGGGACTAGCGGGAGGGCATGGGACGGGAGATACGCAGTATTTT.

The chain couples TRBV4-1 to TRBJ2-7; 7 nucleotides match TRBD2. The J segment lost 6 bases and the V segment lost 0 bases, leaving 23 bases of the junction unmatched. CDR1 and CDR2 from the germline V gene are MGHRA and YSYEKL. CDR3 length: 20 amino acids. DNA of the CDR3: TGCGCCAGCAGCCAAGACTTCCCCGAGGTAGCGGGTGGATTCTTGGGCGAGCAGTACTTC. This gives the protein CASSQDFPEVAGGFLGEQYF.

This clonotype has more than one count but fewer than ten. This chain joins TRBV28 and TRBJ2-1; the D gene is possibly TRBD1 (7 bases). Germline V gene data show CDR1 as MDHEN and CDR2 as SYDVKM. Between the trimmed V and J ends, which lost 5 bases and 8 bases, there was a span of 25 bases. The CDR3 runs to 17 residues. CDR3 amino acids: CASSPPKQGLAIDEQFF. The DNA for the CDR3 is TGTGCCAGCAGTCCCCCAAAACAGGGGCTAGCGATCGATGAGCAGTTCTTC.